The rows below give T cell receptor beta chains drawn from one sample of a study of regulatory T cells in long-lasting Graves disease. TCRdb processed the multiplex PCR reads anew with MiXCR; each CDR3 protein has one entry. The table includes a few hundred thousand distinct CDR3 sequences, roughly 15% detected once. The same data also contributed to another study, on T cells in Graves' hyperthyroidism and ophthalmopathy.

The sequenced sample was peripheral blood mononuclear cells (PBMCs), obtained at new diagnosis, from a patient treated with antithyroid drugs. These receptors were obtained from a woman between 50 and 59 years old with Graves disease. The CDR3 runs from the conserved cysteine through the conserved F or W. D genes are given only for firm matches. Some rows mark clone size as missing; the rest say once, few, many or name a class of expanded clone.

v_gene,j_gene,abundance,d_gene,CDR3nt,CDR3aa
TRBV10-3,TRBJ2-1,many,.,TGTGCCATCAGTGGCCTCCCGGAGCACCGCTCCTACAATGAGCAGTTCTTC,CAISGLPEHRSYNEQFF
TRBV5-5,TRBJ2-7,few,.,TGTGCCAGCAGCTTGGGGTGGGCCGACTCCTACGAGCAGTACTTC,CASSLGWADSYEQYF
TRBV3-1,TRBJ2-1,.,TRBD2,TGTGCCAGCAGCGGCACCGGGACTAGCGGTTCCAATGAGCAGTTCTTC,CASSGTGTSGSNEQFF
TRBV5-1,TRBJ2-1,many,.,TGCGCCAGCAGCTTAAATATGGGCGGCAATGAGCAGTTCTTC,CASSLNMGGNEQFF
TRBV4-1,TRBJ2-7,few,.,TGCGCCAGCAGCCAACCGACGACTAGCAGGGGAGGAGAGCAGTACTTC,CASSQPTTSRGGEQYF
TRBV7-2,TRBJ2-1,many,.,TGTGCCAGCAGCTTAGAGGCAGCGACATACAATGAGCAGTTCTTC,CASSLEAATYNEQFF
TRBV5-5,TRBJ2-2,.,.,TGTGCCAGCAGACTACCCGGGCCCAACACCGGGGAGCTGTTTTTT,CASRLPGPNTGELFF
TRBV29-1,TRBJ2-7,.,.,TGCAGCGTGTTCAACTACGAGCAGTACTTC,CSVFNYEQYF
TRBV6-1,TRBJ2-3,many,.,TGTGCCAGCAGAAAACTTACATCAGGCACAGATACGCAGTATTTT,CASRKLTSGTDTQYF
TRBV18,TRBJ2-2,.,.,TGTGCCAGCTCACCTCGGCACAGGGATGCCGGCGGGGAGCTGTTTTTT,CASSPRHRDAGGELFF
TRBV24-1,TRBJ2-3,many,TRBD2,TGTGCCACCCAGTATGGGGTAGCGGGAGTTGAAGATACGCAGTATTTT,CATQYGVAGVEDTQYF
TRBV2,TRBJ1-3,many,.,TGTGCCAGCAGTGATGTTAGGATCCTCTCTGGAAACACCATATATTTT,CASSDVRILSGNTIYF
TRBV20-1,TRBJ2-1,many,.,TGCAGTGCTAGAGTCAGTTACAATGAGCAGTTCTTC,CSARVSYNEQFF
TRBV7-9,TRBJ2-2,many,.,TGTGCCAGCAGCTTGCTAGGGGACACCGGGGAGCTGTTTTTT,CASSLLGDTGELFF
TRBV19,TRBJ2-3,few,.,TGTGCCAGTAGTACCCCCTGGGAAGATACGCAGTATTTT,CASSTPWEDTQYF